The clone carrying this T cell receptor (beta chain) was seen more than once but under ten times. TCRdb keeps only in-frame clones here, not all; method: immunoSEQ multiplex PCR. The sample includes approximately 40,000 clones, roughly 80% seen only once; the top ten take around 3.3%. The sample comes from a study of STAT5B mutations in CD4+ large granular lymphocyte leukemia. Sequenced input: CD4+ T cells from blood buffy coats. This TCR came from a human donor in good health.

The CDR3 region is CASSLGRMDEKLFF. The CDR3 DNA is TGTGCCAGCAGTTTAGGGAGGATGGACGAAAAACTGTTTTTT. The chain employs TRBV27 and TRBJ1-4; no firm D call. V lost 2 bases and J lost 8, with 12 bases in between. The CDR3 is 14 amino acids. Germline-derived CDR1 and CDR2 are MNHEY and SMNVEV (reference sequence).